These T cell receptor beta chains were read from a single sample in a study of cytomegalovirus exposure and HLA in healthy donors. Clones were read by immunoSEQ multiplex PCR, and TCRdb kept only the in-frame ones, dropping some. Found here are roughly 120,000 clones, approximately 86% of them singletons; the top ten hold about 4.4%. Specimen: PBMCs. Receptors originate from a man younger than 35 in good health and CMV-seropositive. Each CDR3 is given with its conserved first and last residue. A D gene is named only where the DNA matches it firmly. Size is stated for part of the rows, as once, few or many counts, or as a class when the clone is expanded.

CDR3 length	V gene	J gene	clone size	D gene	CDR3 protein	CDR3 DNA
13	TRBV7-6	TRBJ2-7	-	-	CASSYRQGYEQYF	TGTGCCAGCAGCTACCGTCAGGGATACGAGCAGTACTTC
16	TRBV19	TRBJ1-6	-	TRBD1	CASSIRTGVRNSPLHF	TGTGCCAGTAGTATTCGGACAGGGGTGCGAAACTCACCCCTCCACTTT
14	TRBV19	TRBJ2-7	-	TRBD1	CASSPGQHSYEQYF	TGTGCCAGTAGTCCGGGACAGCACTCCTACGAGCAGTACTTC
15	TRBV4-1	TRBJ1-2	-	-	CASSQEGGAPYGYTF	TGCGCCAGCAGCCAAGAAGGAGGGGCTCCCTATGGCTACACCTTC
14	TRBV2	TRBJ1-1	few	TRBD1	CASSLGQMNTEAFF	TGTGCCAGCAGCTTGGGACAGATGAACACTGAAGCTTTCTTT
16	TRBV7-9	TRBJ1-4	-	-	CASSPREGVGNEKLFF	TGTGCCAGCAGCCCACGTGAAGGGGTTGGGAATGAAAAACTGTTTTTT
14	TRBV13	TRBJ1-4	-	-	CASSVQGRDEKLFF	TGTGCCAGCAGCGTACAGGGAAGGGACGAAAAACTGTTTTTT
15	TRBV25-1	TRBJ1-6	-	-	CASAQTGFYNSPLHF	TGTGCCAGCGCCCAGACAGGATTCTATAATTCACCCCTCCACTTT
13	TRBV5-4	TRBJ2-7	-	TRBD1	CASSSRGNYEQYF	TGTGCCAGCAGCTCCAGGGGGAACTACGAGCAGTACTTC
15	TRBV6-4	TRBJ2-3	-	TRBD2	CASSRLAGGPDTQYF	TGTGCCAGCAGTCGACTAGCGGGGGGGCCCGATACGCAGTATTTT
16	TRBV12-5	TRBJ2-1	-	-	CASGSRAQDRYNEQFF	TGTGCTAGTGGTTCGCGTGCCCAGGACAGATACAATGAGCAGTTCTTC
19	TRBV7-2	TRBJ2-1	-	TRBD1	CASRDSITGTGSFRNEQFF	TGTGCCAGCAGGGATTCCATAACCGGGACAGGGTCTTTTAGAAATGAGCAGTTCTTC
16	TRBV5-4	TRBJ2-2	few	-	CASSSRTGGDTGELFF	TGTGCCAGCAGCTCGAGGACAGGCGGGGACACCGGGGAGCTGTTTTTT
12	TRBV21-1	TRBJ2-7	-	-	CARAPDSSEQYF	TGTGCCAGAGCACCGGACAGCTCTGAGCAGTACTTC
11	TRBV5-5	TRBJ1-1	-	-	CASSQGTEAFF	TGTGCCAGCAGCCAGGGGACTGAAGCTTTCTTT
14	TRBV15	TRBJ2-7	once	TRBD1	CATSRNRGLHEQYF	TGTGCCACCAGCAGAAACAGGGGGCTTCACGAGCAGTACTTC
16	TRBV5-6	TRBJ1-4	-	-	CASSLDYRVKNEKLFF	TGTGCCAGCAGCTTGGATTACAGGGTAAAGAATGAAAAACTGTTTTTT
15	TRBV7-2	TRBJ1-5	-	TRBD1	CASSLYRDRDQPQHF	TGTGCCAGCAGCTTATATAGGGACAGAGATCAGCCCCAGCATTTT
16	TRBV10-1	TRBJ2-3	-	TRBD1	CASRSGWGTGTDTQYF	TGCGCCAGCAGGTCGGGGTGGGGGACAGGCACAGATACGCAGTATTTT
16	TRBV6-1	TRBJ1-5	-	-	CASSEAKSRGNQPQHF	TGTGCCAGCAGTGAAGCTAAGAGCCGCGGGAATCAGCCCCAGCATTTT
16	TRBV4-3	TRBJ2-2	-	TRBD2	CASSDVGGSNTGELFF	TGCGCCAGCAGCGATGTGGGGGGGTCGAACACCGGGGAGCTGTTTTTT
15	TRBV19	TRBJ1-2	-	-	CASSITGPAWYGYTF	TGTGCCAGTAGTATCACAGGGCCCGCTTGGTATGGCTACACCTTC
12	TRBV18	TRBJ1-4	-	-	CASSPENEKLFF	TGTGCCAGCTCACCAGAGAATGAAAAACTGTTTTTT
14	TRBV2	TRBJ2-5	-	-	CASSWGLSGETQYF	TGTGCCAGCAGCTGGGGACTTTCCGGAGAGACCCAGTACTTC
12	TRBV11-3	TRBJ2-1	-	-	CASSLGMDSQFF	TGTGCCAGCAGCTTAGGGATGGACAGTCAGTTCTTC
14	TRBV6-6	TRBJ1-4	once	-	CASSYGGRNEKLFF	TGTGCCAGCAGTTATGGAGGGAGAAATGAAAAACTGTTTTTT
13	TRBV10-3	TRBJ1-2	-	-	CAISETGAGGYTF	TGTGCCATCAGTGAGACGGGCGCGGGCGGCTACACCTTC
16	TRBV28	TRBJ2-5	-	-	CASRSTGRRFQETQYF	TGTGCCAGCAGGTCGACAGGGAGGAGGTTCCAAGAGACCCAGTACTTC
12	TRBV27	TRBJ2-2	-	-	CASSLPPGELFF	TGTGCCAGCAGTCTCCCCCCCGGGGAGCTGTTTTTT
14	TRBV7-9	TRBJ2-5	-	-	CASSLGTEQETQYF	TGTGCCAGCAGCTTAGGGACAGAACAAGAGACCCAGTACTTC
16	TRBV5-1	TRBJ2-2	-	TRBD2	CASSPGLASFGGELFF	TGCGCCAGCAGCCCTGGACTAGCTTCATTCGGCGGGGAGCTGTTTTTT